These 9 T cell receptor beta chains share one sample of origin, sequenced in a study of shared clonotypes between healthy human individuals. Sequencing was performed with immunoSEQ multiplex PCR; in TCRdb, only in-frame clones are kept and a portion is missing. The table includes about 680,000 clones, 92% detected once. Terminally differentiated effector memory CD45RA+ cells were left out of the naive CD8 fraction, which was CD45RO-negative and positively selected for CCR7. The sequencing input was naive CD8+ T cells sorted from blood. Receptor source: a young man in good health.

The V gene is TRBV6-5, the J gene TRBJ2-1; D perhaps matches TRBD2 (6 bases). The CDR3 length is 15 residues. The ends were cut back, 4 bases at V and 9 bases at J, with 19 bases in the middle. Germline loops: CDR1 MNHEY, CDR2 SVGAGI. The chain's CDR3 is CASSSDAGTFIEQFF. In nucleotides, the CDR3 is TGTGCCAGCAGTTCCGATGCGGGAACTTTCATTGAGCAGTTCTTC.

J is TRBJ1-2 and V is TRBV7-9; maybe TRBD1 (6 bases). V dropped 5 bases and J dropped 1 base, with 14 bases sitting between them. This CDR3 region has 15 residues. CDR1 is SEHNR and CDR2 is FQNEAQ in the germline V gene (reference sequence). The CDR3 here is CASSPGVQGNYGYTF. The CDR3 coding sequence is TGTGCCAGCAGCCCCGGCGTACAGGGTAACTATGGCTACACCTTC. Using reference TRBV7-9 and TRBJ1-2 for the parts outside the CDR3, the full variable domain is DTGVSQNPRHKITKRGQNVTFRCDPISEHNRLYWYRQTLGQGPEFLTYFQNEAQLEKSRLLSDRFSAERPKGSFSTLEIQRTEQGDSAMYLCASSPGVQGNYGYTFGSGTRLTVV.

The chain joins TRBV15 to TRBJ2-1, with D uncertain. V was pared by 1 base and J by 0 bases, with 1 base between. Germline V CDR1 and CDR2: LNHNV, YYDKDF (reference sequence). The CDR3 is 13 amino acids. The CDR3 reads CATSRVSYNEQFF. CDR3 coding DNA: TGTGCCACCAGCAGAGTCTCCTACAATGAGCAGTTCTTC.

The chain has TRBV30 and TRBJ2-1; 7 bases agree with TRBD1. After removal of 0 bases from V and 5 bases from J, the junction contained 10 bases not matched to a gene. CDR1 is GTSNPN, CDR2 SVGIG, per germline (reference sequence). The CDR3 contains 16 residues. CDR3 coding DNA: TGTGCCTGGAGTGTACTGGGACAGCGGCAGAACAATGAGCAGTTCTTC. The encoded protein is CAWSVLGQRQNNEQFF.

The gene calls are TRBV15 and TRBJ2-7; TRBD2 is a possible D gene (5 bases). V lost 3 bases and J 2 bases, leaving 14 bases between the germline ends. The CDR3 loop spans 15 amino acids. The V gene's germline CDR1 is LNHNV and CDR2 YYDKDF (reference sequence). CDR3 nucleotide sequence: TGTGCCACCAGCAGGATCTTAGGCGGGCCCTACGAGCAGTACTTC. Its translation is CATSRILGGPYEQYF. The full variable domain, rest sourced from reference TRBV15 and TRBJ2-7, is DAMVIQNPRYQVTQFGKPVTLSCSQTLNHNVMYWYQQKSSQAPKLLFHYYDKDFNNEADTPDNFQSRRPNTSFCFLDIRSPGLGDTAMYLCATSRILGGPYEQYFGPGTRLTVT.

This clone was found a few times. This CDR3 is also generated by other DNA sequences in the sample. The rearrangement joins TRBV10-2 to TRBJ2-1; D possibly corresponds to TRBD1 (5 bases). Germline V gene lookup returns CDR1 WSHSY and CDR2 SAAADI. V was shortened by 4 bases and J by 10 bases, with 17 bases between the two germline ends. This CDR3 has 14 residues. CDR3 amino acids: CASSGSGSVREQFF. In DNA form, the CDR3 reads TGCGCCAGCAGTGGGTCAGGGTCGGTTCGGGAGCAGTTCTTC.

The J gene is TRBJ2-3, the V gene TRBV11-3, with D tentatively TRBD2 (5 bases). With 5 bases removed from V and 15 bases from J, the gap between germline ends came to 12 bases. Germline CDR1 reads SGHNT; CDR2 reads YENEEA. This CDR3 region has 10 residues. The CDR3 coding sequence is TGTGCCAGCAGCCGTTCTTCGGGATATTTT. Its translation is CASSRSSGYF. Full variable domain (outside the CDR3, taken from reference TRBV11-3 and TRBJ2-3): EAGVVQSPRYKIIEKKQPVAFWCNPISGHNTLYWYLQNLGQGPELLIRYENEEAVDDSQLPKDRFSAERLKGVDSTLKIQPAELGDSAVYLCASSRSSGYFGPGTRLTVL.

The chain's CDR3 is CASSALGYNEQFF. Here the CDR3 DNA reads TGTGCCAGCAGCGCACTAGGCTACAATGAGCAGTTCTTC. The V and J genes are TRBV7-2 and TRBJ2-1, with D maybe TRBD2 (5 bases). Trimming took 5 bases from V and 3 from J, leaving 8 bases between them. Looked up from germline, CDR1 is SGHTA and CDR2 is FQGNSA. The CDR3 covers 13 residues.

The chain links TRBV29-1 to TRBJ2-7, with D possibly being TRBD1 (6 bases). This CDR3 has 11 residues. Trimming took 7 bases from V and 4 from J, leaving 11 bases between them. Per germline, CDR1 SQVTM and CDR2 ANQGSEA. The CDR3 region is CSAKGGYEQYF. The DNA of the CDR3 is TGCAGCGCAAAAGGGGGTTACGAGCAGTACTTC.